The 14 T cell receptor beta chains reported below all come from one sample, sequenced in a study of control samples from healthy donors and cancer patients (dated by TCRdb to about 2020). The library was prepared using the immunoSEQ multiplex PCR assay. TCRdb limited this immuneACCESS table to in-frame rearrangements with V and J called. A share of clones is missing; checked studies link under half to unresolved V genes, and the rest is unexplained. In this sample the table shows 150,000 or so clones, roughly nine tenths of which occur a single time. The ten largest make up around 7.3% of the sample. Sequencing used blood. The receptors were gathered from a man between 18 and 29 years old in good health.

The chain is built from TRBV2 and TRBJ1-1, with a weak D call TRBD1 (6 bases). V was cut by 4 bases and J by 1 base, with 10 bases left in between. The length of the CDR3 is 14 residues. The germline V gene has CDR1 SNHLY and CDR2 FYNNEI. CDR3 sequence reads: CASSGDTGNTEAFF. The CDR3 nucleotides are TGTGCCAGCAGTGGGGACACGGGGAACACTGAAGCTTTCTTT.

CDR3 sequence reads: CSVVPVRGYYEQYF. Written as DNA, the CDR3 is TGCAGCGTTGTCCCTGTCCGGGGCTACTACGAGCAGTACTTC. The chain links TRBV29-1 to TRBJ2-7, with D tentatively TRBD1 or TRBD2 (5 bases each). There are 14 residues in the CDR3. V was cut by 4 bases and J by 3 bases, with 16 bases left in between. Germline V gene data show CDR1 as SQVTM and CDR2 as ANQGSEA.

The chain couples TRBV27 to TRBJ2-3, with TRBD1 identical over 9 bases. Looked up from germline, CDR1 is MNHEY and CDR2 is SMNVEV (reference sequence). CDR3 size: 16 residues. Trimming cost V 3 bases and J 4 bases; bases outside gene matches: 8. The CDR3 DNA sequence: TGTGCCAGCAGTTTTCGATGGACAGGGGAAGCAGATACGCAGTATTTT. Residues: CASSFRWTGEADTQYF.

V usage is TRBV28 and J usage is TRBJ1-1; 8 positions agree with TRBD1. The trim removed 6 bases at V and 3 bases at J, leaving 12 bases unmatched. The CDR3 consists of 16 residues. Germline CDR1 is MDHEN and CDR2 is SYDVKM. The CDR3 spells CASRPLDRAVDTEAFF. CDR3 DNA: TGTGCCAGCAGGCCTTTGGACAGGGCGGTAGACACTGAAGCTTTCTTT.

The chain links TRBV4-1 to TRBJ1-3; no reliable D call. The CDR3 is 15 residues long. V was trimmed by 0 bases and J by 4 bases, leaving 10 bases between them. CDR1 and CDR2 (germline): MGHRA, YSYEKL. The CDR3 sequence: CASSQDHSPGNTIYF. The CDR3, as DNA: TGCGCCAGCAGCCAAGATCACAGCCCAGGAAACACCATATATTTT.

This clone occurred a few times. The chain couples TRBV5-1 to TRBJ2-1; the D gene is possibly TRBD1 (6 bases). CDR1 is SGHRS and CDR2 is YFSETQ in the germline V gene. The CDR3 is 14 residues long. Trimming cost V 4 bases and J 8 bases, with 16 bases left between them. Here the CDR3 DNA reads TGCGCCAGCAGCCCACGAGGGGGTTTCCATGAGCAGTTCTTC. Amino acids: CASSPRGGFHEQFF.

The chain combines TRBV19 with TRBJ1-3; D is uncertain. V lost 10 bases and J lost 0, with 16 bases in between. The germline V gene encodes CDR1 LNHDA and CDR2 SQIVND (reference sequence). The CDR3 extends over 15 amino acids. The CDR3 is CATSQPRDSGNTIYF. The CDR3 nucleotides read TGTGCCACCTCCCAGCCACGGGACTCTGGAAACACCATATATTTT.

J is TRBJ2-2 and V is TRBV25-1; D gene uncertain. Trimming shortened V by 5 bases and J by 1 base, and 11 bases separated the two germline ends. CDR3 size: 15 residues. Germline CDR1 MGHDK, CDR2 SYGVNS. DNA for the CDR3: TGTGCCAGCAGTCCCGCAGAAAAGAACACCGGGGAGCTGTTTTTT. This encodes CASSPAEKNTGELFF. Looking up the rest from reference TRBV25-1 and TRBJ2-2 gives the full variable domain: EADIYQTPRYLVIGTGKKITLECSQTMGHDKMYWYQQDPGMELHLIHYSYGVNSTEKGDLSSESTVSRIRTEHFPLTLESARPSHTSQYLCASSPAEKNTGELFFGEGSRLTVL.

In this sample, this clone turned up once. The V gene is TRBV7-9, the J gene TRBJ2-7; no clear D gene. The CDR3 consists of 16 residues. Germline V gene sequence: CDR1 SEHNR, CDR2 FQNEAQ (reference sequence). The V end lost 4 bases, the J end lost 3 bases, and 19 bases lay between the germline ends. The CDR3 region is CASSSYGEGAYYEQYF. The CDR3, as DNA: TGTGCCAGCAGCTCCTATGGCGAAGGAGCATACTACGAGCAGTACTTC.

CDR3 protein: CASSLKGGGETQYF. The DNA for the CDR3 is TGTGCCAGCAGCTTGAAGGGCGGGGGGGAGACCCAGTACTTC. V is TRBV5-6 and J is TRBJ2-5; the match to TRBD2 covers 8 bases. The germline gives CDR1 SGHDT, CDR2 YYEEEE. V trimming: 1 base; J trimming: 5 bases; junction bases outside the gene matches: 4. CDR3 length: 14 amino acids.

The CDR3 nucleotides are TGTGCCAGCAGCGAGACCGGGACAGGGAGGAACTATGGCTACACCTTC. It translates to CASSETGTGRNYGYTF. The chain links TRBV5-4 to TRBJ1-2, with TRBD1 matching over 9 bases. The CDR3 is made up of 16 amino acids. Trimming at V came to 4 bases and at J to 2 bases, leaving 9 bases not matched to a gene. The germline V gene encodes CDR1 SGHNT and CDR2 YYREEE (reference sequence).

DNA for the CDR3: TGCGCCAGCAGCTTGGGCCCAGGGACAGTATACACTGAAGCTTTCTTT. This codes for CASSLGPGTVYTEAFF. This chain links TRBV5-1 with TRBJ1-1; 7 bases align to TRBD1. CDR1 is SGHRS and CDR2 is YFSETQ in the germline V gene. Trimming took 0 bases from V and 3 from J; bases not matched to a gene: 8. The CDR3 contains 16 residues.

This chain uses TRBV5-6 with TRBJ2-7; D is unresolved. V lost 1 base and J lost 5, with 10 bases in between. CDR1 and CDR2 from the germline V gene are SGHDT and YYEEEE. This CDR3 is 13 amino acids long. This CDR3 reads CASSLMSANEQYF. The CDR3 nucleotides read TGTGCCAGCAGCTTGATGAGTGCTAACGAGCAGTACTTC.

The chain links TRBV5-1 to TRBJ1-6; possible D gene TRBD1, 6 bases. Per the germline V gene, CDR1 is SGHRS and CDR2 is YFSETQ. V lost 0 bases and J 7 bases, leaving 8 bases between the germline ends. This CDR3 has 14 residues. This CDR3 reads CASSLAQGNSPLHF. For the CDR3, the DNA is TGCGCCAGCAGCTTGGCTCAGGGGAATTCACCCCTCCACTTT.